The rows below give T cell receptor beta chains drawn from one sample of a study of human T cells and chemical hapten exposure. MiXCR, applied by TCRdb to the RACE reads, yields one record per CDR3 protein. The data show roughly 360,000 distinct CDR3 sequences, with 4.8% seen just once and 2% to 2.5% held by the top ten. Sequences were derived from whole blood, sampled in connection with sensitization to the hapten diphenylcyclopropenone (DPC). Receptor source: a woman in her 50s with alopecia areata. Some clones in this sample may be carry-over from other donors' samples. Both conserved end residues are part of each CDR3. A D gene is named only where the DNA matches it firmly. A clone size is listed for some rows: how often the clone was seen (once, few, many), or a class if it is expanded.

abundance | j_gene | d_gene | v_gene | CDR3aa | CDR3nt
many | TRBJ1-1 | TRBD1 | TRBV28 | CASSSHRGPRGAFF | TGTGCCAGCAGTTCACACAGGGGGCCCCGTGGAGCTTTCTTT
few | TRBJ2-7 | TRBD2 | TRBV6-2/TRBV6-3 | CASSAPGLATHEQYF | TGTGCCAGCAGTGCACCGGGACTAGCTACACACGAGCAGTACTTC
. | TRBJ2-4 | TRBD1 | TRBV9 | CASSVDSGTGKNIQYF | TGTGCCAGCAGCGTAGACTCTGGGACAGGAAAAAACATTCAGTACTTC
. | TRBJ2-5 | . | TRBV20-1 | CSASLTGGETQYF | TGCAGTGCTTCCCTGACAGGAGGGGAGACCCAGTACTTC
many | TRBJ2-7 | TRBD1 | TRBV12-3/TRBV12-4 | CASSFQGVNSEQYF | TGTGCCAGCAGTTTTCAGGGGGTGAATAGCGAGCAGTACTTC
many | TRBJ2-2 | TRBD2 | TRBV6-5 | CASSWTSGRSGELFF | TGTGCCAGCAGTTGGACTAGCGGGAGGTCCGGGGAGCTGTTTTTT
. | TRBJ2-1 | . | TRBV11-2 | CASSLPTNEQFF | TGTGCCAGCAGCTTACCCACAAATGAGCAGTTCTTC
. | TRBJ2-6 | . | TRBV4-3 | CASSQDLGGAGANVLTF | TGCGCCAGCAGCCAAGATCTGGGGGGCGCTGGGGCCAACGTCCTGACTTTC
many | TRBJ2-1 | TRBD2 | TRBV4-2 | CASSQALLAAYNEQFF | TGTGCCAGCAGCCAAGCCCTGCTAGCGGCCTACAATGAGCAGTTCTTC
many | TRBJ2-1 | . | TRBV28 | CASSLSAYNEQFF | TGTGCCAGCAGTTTATCCGCCTACAATGAGCAGTTCTTC